This passage covers 13 T cell receptor beta chains from one sample sequenced in a study of beta chain features in type 1 diabetes. The study reverse transcribed the entire isolated RNA, so it sequenced expressed TCRB transcripts. Sequencing was performed with immunoSEQ multiplex PCR; in TCRdb, only in-frame clones are kept and a portion is missing. The sample includes some 270,000 clones, roughly 13% of them seen just once. Sequenced: naive CD4+ T cells from blood. All receptors come from a woman aged 40-49 years in good health.

The chain links TRBV9 to TRBJ2-5, with D possibly being TRBD1 (6 bases). The CDR3 runs to 15 residues. Germline V gene data show CDR1 as SGDLS and CDR2 as YYNGEE. Deletions cut 0 bases from V and 1 base from J, with 10 bases between. The CDR3 region has the DNA TGTGCCAGCAGCGTAGCTCACAGGGCCCAAGAGACCCAGTACTTC. This translates into CASSVAHRAQETQYF.

This clone was recorded many times. J is TRBJ2-1 and V is TRBV18; the D gene is possibly TRBD1 (5 bases). In germline, CDR1 is KGHSH, CDR2 LQKENI. The CDR3 totals 13 residues. V lost 5 bases to trimming and J lost 9 bases, with 14 bases between them. The CDR3: CASSSLQESEQFF. The DNA of the CDR3 is TGTGCCAGCTCATCCCTACAGGAGAGTGAGCAGTTCTTC. Based on the CDR3 plus reference TRBV18 and TRBJ2-1, the full variable domain is NAGVMQNPRHLVRRRGQEARLRCSPMKGHSHVYWYRQLPEEGLKFMVYLQKENIIDESGMPKERFSAEFPKEGPSILRIQQVVRGDSAAYFCASSSLQESEQFFGPGTRLTVL.

This clone was counted a few times. V gene TRBV21-1 combines with J gene TRBJ1-6; the table's D call, TRBD1, was not checked against the DNA. TRBV21-1 is reported as a pseudogene. The CDR3 covers 16 residues. The CDR3 DNA sequence: TGTGCCAGCAGCAAACTCAAGGACAGGGGCCGGTCACCCCTCCACTTT. This encodes CASSKLKDRGRSPLHF.

In this sample, this clone turned up a few times. The chain uses TRBV5-4 and TRBJ1-4; D unresolved. The V gene lost 5 bases and the J gene lost 0 bases, with 11 bases spanning the gap. CDR1 is SGHNT and CDR2 is YYREEE in the germline V gene (reference sequence). This CDR3 is built from 15 residues. The DNA of the CDR3 is TGTGCCAGCAGTCCGTGGAGTGCAACTAATGAAAAACTGTTTTTT. Its translation: CASSPWSATNEKLFF.

This clone was found a few times. The chain employs TRBV19 and TRBJ1-5; the D gene is possibly TRBD1 (5 bases). CDR1 and CDR2 (germline): LNHDA, SQIVND (reference sequence). This CDR3 comprises 16 residues. The V end lost 3 bases, the J end lost 5 bases, and 17 bases lay between the germline ends. The CDR3 region is CASSIYSVGGDQPQHF. The DNA for the CDR3 is TGTGCCAGTAGTATTTATTCGGTGGGGGGGGATCAGCCCCAGCATTTT.

The J gene is TRBJ1-2, the V gene TRBV5-1; 7 bases align to TRBD1. Trimming took 4 bases from V and 6 from J; bases not matched to a gene: 12. The CDR3 has 15 amino acids. Germline values: CDR1 SGHRS, CDR2 YFSETQ. The CDR3, as DNA: TGCGCCAGCAGCGCCATACAGGGGTGGCTAGATGGCTACACCTTC. Protein: CASSAIQGWLDGYTF.

In the case of this clone: At one of its ends the junction is not consistent with the germline gene, which may arise from a read error. This chain links TRBV7-9 with TRBJ1-2, with 7 nucleotides matching TRBD1. CDR1 is SEHNR, CDR2 FQNEAQ, per germline (reference sequence). CDR3 length: 12 amino acids. CDR3 residues: CASSLEGTVPLF. The CDR3 region has the DNA TGTGCCAGCAGCTTAGAGGGGACAGTCCCCCTCTTC.

The rearrangement links TRBV6-5 to TRBJ2-6; 9 positions match TRBD1. Losses at the gene ends were 6 bases for V and 4 bases for J; bases not matched to a gene: 4. This CDR3 is 15 amino acids long. Germline V gene data show CDR1 as MNHEY and CDR2 as SVGAGI. CDR3 sequence reads: CASSQQGAGANVLTF. For the CDR3, the DNA is TGTGCCAGCAGCCAACAGGGGGCAGGGGCCAACGTCCTGACTTTC.

The rearrangement joins TRBV28 to TRBJ1-1; D not resolved. The CDR3 consists of 16 residues. The germline V and J ends were trimmed by 5 bases and 1 base, with 17 bases remaining between them. The germline CDR1 and CDR2 sequences are MDHEN and SYDVKM. For the CDR3, the DNA is TGTGCCAGCAGTCTCACGGGGAGGATAGGGAACACTGAAGCTTTCTTT. It codes for CASSLTGRIGNTEAFF.

V gene TRBV7-2 combines with J gene TRBJ2-5; D may be TRBD2 (5 bases). Germline CDR1 reads SGHTA; CDR2 reads FQGNSA. This CDR3 spans 16 amino acids. Trimming removed 8 bases from V and 4 bases from J, with 23 bases in between. CDR3 residues: CASERRPSRAGETQYF. In DNA form, the CDR3 reads TGTGCCAGCGAGAGGAGACCTTCCCGGGCGGGAGAGACCCAGTACTTC.

This clone was counted between two and nine times. The rearrangement uses TRBV5-6 and TRBJ2-1; perhaps TRBD1 as D (7 bases). Trimming pared 4 bases from V and 0 bases from J, leaving 23 bases between. CDR1 and CDR2 (germline): SGHDT, YYEEEE. The length of the CDR3 is 19 residues. CDR3 protein: CASSHRGGAGFGSYNEQFF. CDR3 DNA sequence: TGTGCCAGCAGCCACAGGGGAGGAGCAGGGTTTGGCTCCTACAATGAGCAGTTCTTC.

This clone appeared a few times. The chain has TRBV6-5 and TRBJ2-7; TRBD1 agrees at 10 bases. J lost 5 bases, V lost 2 bases, and 3 bases had no gene match. Germline loops: CDR1 MNHEY, CDR2 SVGAGI. This CDR3 comprises 14 residues. The CDR3 loop reads CASSYRTGGNEQYF. The CDR3 region has the DNA TGTGCCAGCAGTTACAGGACAGGGGGTAACGAGCAGTACTTC.

The gene calls are TRBV11-2 and TRBJ1-2; D perhaps matches TRBD1 (5 bases). The CDR3 totals 12 residues. CDR1 and CDR2 (germline): SGHAT, FQNNGV. Trimming took 1 base from V and 6 from J, leaving 6 bases between them. CDR3 amino acids: CASSLVGDGYTF. In DNA, the CDR3 is TGTGCCAGCAGCTTAGTAGGGGATGGCTACACCTTC.